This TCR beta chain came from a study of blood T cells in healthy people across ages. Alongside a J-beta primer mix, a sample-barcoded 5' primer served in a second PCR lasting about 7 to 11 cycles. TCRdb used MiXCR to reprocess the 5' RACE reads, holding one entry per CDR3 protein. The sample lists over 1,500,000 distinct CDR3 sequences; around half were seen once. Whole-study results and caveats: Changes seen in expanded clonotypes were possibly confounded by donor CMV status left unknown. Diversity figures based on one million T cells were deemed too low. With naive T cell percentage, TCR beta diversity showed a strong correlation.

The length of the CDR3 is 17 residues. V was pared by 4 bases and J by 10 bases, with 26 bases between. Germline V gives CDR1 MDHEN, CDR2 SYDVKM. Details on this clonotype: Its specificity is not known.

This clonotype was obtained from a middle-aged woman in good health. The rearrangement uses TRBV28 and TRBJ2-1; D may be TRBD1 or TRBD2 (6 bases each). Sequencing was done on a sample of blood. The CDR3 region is CASSSTGTLATYREQFF. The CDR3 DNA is TGTGCCAGCAGTTCAACCGGGACACTAGCCACCTATAGGGAGCAGTTCTTC.